These 7 T cell receptor beta chains were all obtained from the same sample, sequenced in a study of shared clonotypes between healthy human individuals. Using immunoSEQ multiplex PCR, the repertoire was profiled, and TCRdb retains in-frame clones only, with some absent. Of about 1.5 million clones listed, around 98% are singletons. The sample was naive CD4+ T cells sorted from blood. Subset described: CD45RA+ positively selected. These receptors originate from a man in his thirties or forties in good health.

As concerns this clone: This sample also contains other DNA sequences that code for the same CDR3. J is TRBJ2-5 and V is TRBV9; no clear D gene. Germline V gene data show CDR1 as SGDLS and CDR2 as YYNGEE. The ends were cut back, 0 bases at V and 5 bases at J, with 5 bases in the middle. This CDR3 is 12 amino acids long. The CDR3 loop is CASSVGGETQYF. DNA for the CDR3: TGTGCCAGCAGCGTAGGTGGGGAGACCCAGTACTTC. The variable domain in full, with the rest retrieved from reference TRBV9 and TRBJ2-5, is DSGVTQTPKHLITATGQRVTLRCSPRSGDLSVYWYQQSLDQGLQFLIQYYNGEERAKGNILERFSAQQFPDLHSELNLSSLELGDSALYFCASSVGGETQYFGPGTRLLVL.

For the CDR3, the DNA is TGTGCCAGCAGCCCCCTTAAAGAGACCCAGTACTTC. Amino acids: CASSPLKETQYF. The chain couples TRBV7-2 to TRBJ2-5; no clear D gene. Germline V lookup: CDR1 SGHTA, CDR2 FQGNSA. With 5 bases removed from V and 3 bases from J, the gap between germline ends came to 7 bases. The CDR3 spans 12 residues.

The rearrangement links TRBV11-2 to TRBJ1-2; 7 bases line up with TRBD1. This CDR3 has 14 residues. Trimming took 5 bases from V and 4 from J; bases not matched to a gene: 7. Germline V gene data show CDR1 as SGHAT and CDR2 as FQNNGV. The CDR3 DNA reads as TGTGCCAGCAGCCCCCGGACAGGTATCTATGGCTACACCTTC. Amino acids: CASSPRTGIYGYTF.

Comments on this clone: At the DNA level, this CDR3 is encoded by other sequences in the same sample as well. The genes are TRBV5-1 and TRBJ2-5, with no clear D. CDR1 SGHRS and CDR2 YFSETQ come from the germline V gene. V was clipped by 3 bases and J by 3 bases, with 9 bases between them. The CDR3 contains 13 residues. CDR3 DNA: TGCGCCAGCAGCTCGACGGGTGAAGAGACCCAGTACTTC. It encodes CASSSTGEETQYF.

The rearrangement joins TRBV27 to TRBJ1-1, with TRBD1 as a possible D gene (6 bases). With 5 bases removed from V and 4 bases from J, the gap between germline ends came to 14 bases. Germline assignment: CDR1 MNHEY and CDR2 SMNVEV (reference sequence). The CDR3 runs 14 residues. The CDR3 nucleotides read TGTGCCAGCAGTCCCCGGACAGAGCTCACTGAAGCTTTCTTT. Its protein product is CASSPRTELTEAFF.

CDR3 nucleotides: TGTGCCATCACTGGGGGCGCTGAAGCTTTCTTT. It codes for CAITGGAEAFF. This sequence joins TRBV10-3 and TRBJ1-1, with D maybe TRBD1 (6 bases). The CDR3 sequence is 11 residues long. Looked up from germline, CDR1 is ENHRY and CDR2 is SYGVKD. The V end lost 7 bases, the J end lost 6 bases, and 9 bases lay between the germline ends.

V usage is TRBV27 and J usage is TRBJ1-1, with unresolved D. This CDR3 is 15 amino acids long. V was trimmed by 6 bases and J by 5 bases, leaving 19 bases between them. Germline CDR1 is MNHEY and CDR2 is SMNVEV (reference sequence). The CDR3 DNA is TGTGCCAGCAGAAGCGCGTCGGCACTAGGAACTGAAGCTTTCTTT. Amino acids: CASRSASALGTEAFF.